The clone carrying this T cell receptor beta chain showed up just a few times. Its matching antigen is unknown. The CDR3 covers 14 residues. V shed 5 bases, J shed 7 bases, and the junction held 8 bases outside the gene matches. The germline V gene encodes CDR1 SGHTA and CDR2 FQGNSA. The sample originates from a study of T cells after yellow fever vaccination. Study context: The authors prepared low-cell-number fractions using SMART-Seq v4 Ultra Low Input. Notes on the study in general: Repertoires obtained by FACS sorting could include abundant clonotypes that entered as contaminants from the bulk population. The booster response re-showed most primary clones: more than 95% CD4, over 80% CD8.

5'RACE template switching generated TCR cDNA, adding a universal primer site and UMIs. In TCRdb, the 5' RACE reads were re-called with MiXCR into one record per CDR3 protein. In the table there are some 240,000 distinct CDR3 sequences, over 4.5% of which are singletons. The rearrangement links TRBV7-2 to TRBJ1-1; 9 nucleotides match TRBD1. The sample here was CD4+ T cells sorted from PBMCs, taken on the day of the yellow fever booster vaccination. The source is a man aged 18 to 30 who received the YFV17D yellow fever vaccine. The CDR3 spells CASSPRQGVDEAFF. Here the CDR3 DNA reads TGTGCCAGCAGCCCCCGACAGGGGGTTGATGAAGCTTTCTTT.